This T cell receptor (beta chain) originates from a study of T cells in Graves' hyperthyroidism and ophthalmopathy. The germline gives CDR1 SEHNR, CDR2 FQNEAQ (reference sequence). Trimming took 6 bases from V and 4 from J, leaving 18 bases between them. The CDR3 loop spans 15 amino acids. The investigators amplified TCR beta CDR3 regions from RNA transcripts. The primer set for the first-round RT-PCR of the TCR CDR3 was HTBI. Each CDR3 protein gets one entry after TCRdb re-called the multiplex PCR reads with MiXCR. The sample has about 680,000 distinct CDR3 sequences; just over 35% are singletons. Graves' hyperthyroidism was deemed stable absent ophthalmopathy progression within 18 months. Disease duration under 2 months; hyperthyroidism patients were aged 18 to 65. Lactation, pregnancy, other autoimmune disease or uncontrolled infection led to exclusion of patients.

V usage is TRBV7-9 and J usage is TRBJ1-2; D is possibly TRBD1 (5 bases). This receptor was taken from a middle-aged woman with Graves' hyperthyroidism. The sample comprised blood. In DNA, the CDR3 is TGTGCCAGCAGGTTCGGGACTGTGGCCTCCTATGGCTACACCTTC. Its protein product is CASRFGTVASYGYTF. The full variable domain, rest sourced from reference TRBV7-9 and TRBJ1-2, is DTGVSQNPRHKITKRGQNVTFRCDPISEHNRLYWYRQTLGQGPEFLTYFQNEAQLEKSRLLSDRFSAERPKGSFSTLEIQRTEQGDSAMYLCASRFGTVASYGYTFGSGTRLTVV.